The 23 T cell receptor beta chains below come from one sample, sequenced in a study of blood T cell repertoires in COVID-19. This table comes from immunoSEQ multiplex PCR, and its TCRdb copy is limited to in-frame clones, with some not included. The data contain approximately 280,000 clones, 75% to 95% of them singletons. What was sequenced was peripheral blood. These receptors were taken from a woman younger than 45 with COVID-19, enrolled during active disease.

The chain carries TRBV19 and TRBJ2-3; unclear D gene. The CDR3 sequence is 15 residues long. V dropped 2 bases and J dropped 3 bases, with 12 bases sitting between them. The germline V gene has CDR1 LNHDA and CDR2 SQIVND (reference sequence). CDR3 sequence reads: CASSISRVVTDTQYF. CDR3 nucleotides: TGTGCCAGTAGTATATCCCGGGTAGTTACAGATACGCAGTATTTT.

The chain combines TRBV4-3 with TRBJ2-2; 9 bases fit TRBD2. Germline assignment: CDR1 LGHNA and CDR2 YSLEER. V lost 1 base, J lost 7 bases, and 7 bases stayed unmatched. CDR3 size: 16 residues. CDR3 nucleotides: TGCGCCAGCAGCCAAGGACTAGCGGTGGCGAGCGGGGAGCTGTTTTTT. Encoded protein: CASSQGLAVASGELFF.

The chain employs TRBV19 and TRBJ2-2; 9 nucleotides agree with TRBD1. This CDR3 region has 14 residues. J was trimmed by 5 bases and V by 8 bases; bases with no gene match: 6. Germline V gene lookup returns CDR1 LNHDA and CDR2 SQIVND (reference sequence). The CDR3 region is CASAGTGITGELFF. CDR3 sequence (DNA): TGTGCCAGTGCCGGGACAGGGATTACCGGGGAGCTGTTTTTT.

The genes are TRBV6-5 and TRBJ2-7; 9 bases map to TRBD1. This CDR3 is 13 amino acids long. Germline values: CDR1 MNHEY, CDR2 SVGAGI. V shed 5 bases and J 3 bases; nucleotides not matched to a gene: 2. CDR3 in DNA: TGTGCCAGCAGTCAGGACAGGGGCTACGAGCAGTACTTC. Its translation: CASSQDRGYEQYF.

CDR3 protein: CASSPGQGGWEQYF. CDR3 in DNA: TGTGCCAGCAGTCCGGGACAGGGGGGTTGGGAGCAGTACTTC. The chain recombines TRBV28 with TRBJ2-7; 11 nucleotides align to TRBD1. The trim removed 5 bases at V and 7 bases at J, leaving 7 bases unmatched. The CDR3 extends over 14 amino acids. Germline V gene lookup returns CDR1 MDHEN and CDR2 SYDVKM.

The CDR3 bases are TGTGCCAGCAGAGGACAGGCTTATAATGAAAAACTGTTTTTT. Translating gives CASRGQAYNEKLFF. This chain joins TRBV6-5 and TRBJ1-4; 7 bases match TRBD1. This CDR3 comprises 14 residues. Germline V gene data show CDR1 as MNHEY and CDR2 as SVGAGI. V trimming: 6 bases; J trimming: 4 bases; junction bases outside the gene matches: 5.

The chain links TRBV20-1 to TRBJ2-5, with 10 bases aligning to TRBD1. Per the germline V gene, CDR1 is DFQATT and CDR2 is SNEGSKA (reference sequence). CDR3 length: 11 residues. Trimming took 6 bases from V and 6 from J; bases not matched to a gene: 1. CDR3 region: CSADRGKTQYF. Written as DNA, the CDR3 is TGCAGTGCGGACAGGGGGAAGACCCAGTACTTC.

The CDR3 coding sequence is TGTGCCATCAGTGGAGACAGGGGGGGGGCTTTCTTT. This codes for CAISGDRGGAFF. The chain uses TRBV10-3 and TRBJ1-1, with 9 positions matching TRBD1. The CDR3 contains 12 residues. V was pared by 4 bases and J by 11 bases, with 5 bases of the junction left unmatched. Germline lookup yields CDR1 ENHRY and CDR2 SYGVKD.

The chain recombines TRBV9 with TRBJ1-1, with a possible D match to TRBD1 (6 bases). CDR3 length: 11 residues. Looked up from germline, CDR1 is SGDLS and CDR2 is YYNGEE. The germline V and J ends were trimmed by 9 bases and 5 bases, with 11 bases remaining between them. The CDR3 is CATQGSTEAFF. CDR3 nucleotide sequence: TGTGCCACACAGGGAAGTACTGAAGCTTTCTTT. Using reference TRBV9 and TRBJ1-1 for the parts outside the CDR3, the full variable domain is DSGVTQTPKHLITATGQRVTLRCSPRSGDLSVYWYQQSLDQGLQFLIQYYNGEERAKGNILERFSAQQFPDLHSELNLSSLELGDSALYFCATQGSTEAFFGQGTRLTVV.

The rearrangement uses TRBV30 and TRBJ1-6; D unresolved. This CDR3 is 14 amino acids long. Trimming pared 0 bases from V and 4 bases from J, leaving 7 bases between. The V gene's germline CDR1 is GTSNPN and CDR2 SVGIG (reference sequence). For the CDR3, the DNA is TGTGCCTGGAGTGTAACAGCTTATAATTCACCCCTCCACTTT. Translated, it gives CAWSVTAYNSPLHF.

V is TRBV29-1 and J is TRBJ2-2; TRBD1 matches 7 bases. V lost 6 bases and J lost 1; bases outside the gene matches: 5. In germline, CDR1 is SQVTM, CDR2 ANQGSEA. There are 14 residues in the CDR3. CDR3 DNA sequence: TGCAGCGTCAAGACAGGGCGGAACACCGGGGAGCTGTTTTTT. Protein: CSVKTGRNTGELFF.

The chain uses TRBV9 and TRBJ2-2; 7 nucleotides align to TRBD1. V shed 1 base and J 7 bases; nucleotides not matched to a gene: 4. There are 14 residues in the CDR3. Looked up from germline, CDR1 is SGDLS and CDR2 is YYNGEE. The CDR3 here is CASSVRGRDGELFF. DNA for the CDR3: TGTGCCAGCAGCGTAAGGGGGCGCGACGGGGAGCTGTTTTTT.

This clone appeared a single time. The chain joins TRBV2 to TRBJ2-5, with TRBD2 matching 8 bases. Unmatched junction bases numbered 17, after V lost 6 bases and J lost 5 bases. CDR3 size: 17 residues. Per germline, CDR1 SNHLY and CDR2 FYNNEI. The CDR3: CASRGTQAGVVGETQYF. The CDR3 DNA reads TGTGCCAGCAGGGGGACCCAAGCGGGAGTTGTAGGGGAGACCCAGTACTTC.

This chain connects TRBV2 to TRBJ1-6; TRBD1 matches at 7 bases. Germline CDR1 SNHLY, CDR2 FYNNEI. With V trimmed by 2 bases and J by 11 bases, 3 bases remained unmatched. The CDR3 totals 13 residues. The CDR3 DNA is TGTGCCAGCAGTGAAAAACAGGGGACACCCCTCCACTTT. Translation: CASSEKQGTPLHF.

This chain links TRBV5-6 with TRBJ2-1; tentative D call: TRBD2 (7 bases). CDR1 and CDR2 from the germline V gene are SGHDT and YYEEEE. CDR3 size: 16 residues. Trimming pared 0 bases from V and 5 bases from J, leaving 15 bases between. The DNA of the CDR3 is TGTGCCAGCAGCTTGGCGGGGGGCTATCGACACAATGAGCAGTTCTTC. Encoded protein: CASSLAGGYRHNEQFF.

The rearrangement uses TRBV19 and TRBJ1-2; TRBD1 might be the D (6 bases). Trimming removed 11 bases at V and 2 bases at J, with 21 bases between. The CDR3 extends over 15 amino acids. Germline CDR1 and CDR2: LNHDA and SQIVND (reference sequence). The CDR3 loop is CAGNWGTPKNYGYTF. The CDR3 DNA sequence: TGTGCCGGGAATTGGGGGACACCGAAGAACTATGGCTACACCTTC.

The chain carries TRBV18 and TRBJ2-1; 16 nucleotides agree with TRBD2. Germline V gene data show CDR1 as KGHSH and CDR2 as LQKENI. This CDR3 has 16 amino acids. J was trimmed by 9 bases and V by 3 bases; bases with no gene match: 5. This CDR3 is CASSPGLAGGPSEQFF. The CDR3 coding sequence is TGTGCCAGCTCACCGGGACTAGCGGGAGGGCCGAGTGAGCAGTTCTTC.

V is TRBV9 and J is TRBJ1-2; D remains ambiguous. The CDR3 covers 14 residues. The germline V gene has CDR1 SGDLS and CDR2 YYNGEE. V lost 0 bases and J lost 1, with 7 bases in between. The CDR3 reads CASSVAAGNYGYTF. CDR3 DNA: TGTGCCAGCAGCGTAGCTGCCGGTAACTATGGCTACACCTTC.

Comments on this clone: The sample carries other DNA sequences with the same CDR3. The chain couples TRBV5-1 to TRBJ2-7, with D possibly matching TRBD1 (5 bases). V was cut by 5 bases and J by 5 bases, with 17 bases left in between. CDR1 is SGHRS and CDR2 is YFSETQ in the germline V gene. The CDR3 is 14 amino acids. The CDR3 here is CASRPGQGYHEQYF. CDR3 DNA sequence: TGCGCCAGCAGACCCGGGCAGGGTTACCACGAGCAGTACTTC.

V usage is TRBV5-6 and J usage is TRBJ2-7; 7 bases align to TRBD2. With 6 bases clipped from V and 3 bases from J, the junction kept 6 bases outside the gene matches. Germline lookup yields CDR1 SGHDT and CDR2 YYEEEE. This CDR3 is 13 amino acids long. The CDR3 protein is CASTVRDYYEQYF. Here the CDR3 DNA reads TGTGCCAGCACGGTCCGGGACTACTACGAGCAGTACTTC. Looking up the rest from reference TRBV5-6 and TRBJ2-7 gives the full variable domain: DAGVTQSPTHLIKTRGQQVTLRCSPKSGHDTVSWYQQALGQGPQFIFQYYEEEERQRGNFPDRFSGHQFPNYSSELNVNALLLGDSALYLCASTVRDYYEQYFGPGTRLTVT.

The V call is TRBV3-1 (or the pseudogene TRBV3-2), the J call TRBJ1-2, with TRBD1 identical over 7 bases. Germline lookup yields CDR1 LGHDT and CDR2 YNNKEL (reference sequence). The ends lost 1 base at V and 2 bases at J; junction bases unmatched: 4. This CDR3 region has 15 residues. CDR3 protein: CASSQAPTGNYGYTF. The CDR3 coding sequence is TGTGCCAGCAGCCAAGCCCCGACAGGGAACTATGGCTACACCTTC.

J is TRBJ2-7 and V is TRBV2; TRBD2 matches 7 bases. CDR1 is SNHLY, CDR2 FYNNEI, per germline. This CDR3 is 12 amino acids long. Trimming removed 8 bases from V and 4 bases from J; junction bases left unmatched: 5. The CDR3 is CASGREGYEQYF. CDR3 nucleotides: TGTGCCAGCGGCAGGGAGGGTTACGAGCAGTACTTC.

CDR3: CASSLAGENGYTF. In nucleotides, the CDR3 is TGCGCCAGCAGCTTGGCCGGAGAGAATGGCTACACCTTC. The chain joins TRBV5-1 to TRBJ1-2; D unresolved. The V gene's germline CDR1 is SGHRS and CDR2 YFSETQ. The V and J ends lost 0 bases and 6 bases respectively, with 9 bases between them. The CDR3 totals 13 residues.